The 9 T cell receptor beta chains below all came from one sample that was sequenced in a study of blood T cell repertoires in COVID-19. The assay was immunoSEQ multiplex PCR, and TCRdb's table has in-frame clones only and misses some. Of 90,000 to 120,000 clones listed, 80% to 85% are singletons. The sequenced sample consisted of peripheral blood. The receptors shown here come from a human donor in a cohort sampled during active COVID-19.

This sequence joins TRBV9 and TRBJ1-2, with TRBD1 matching 8 bases. This CDR3 has 15 amino acids. From germline, CDR1 is SGDLS and CDR2 YYNGEE. The junction had 7 bases not matched to a gene; V was cut back by 0 bases and J by 6 bases. CDR3 in amino acids: CASSVVPDRGNGYTF. The CDR3 nucleotides are TGTGCCAGCAGCGTAGTCCCTGACAGGGGTAATGGCTACACCTTC. Variable domain in full (rest from reference TRBV9 and TRBJ1-2): DSGVTQTPKHLITATGQRVTLRCSPRSGDLSVYWYQQSLDQGLQFLIQYYNGEERAKGNILERFSAQQFPDLHSELNLSSLELGDSALYFCASSVVPDRGNGYTFGSGTRLTVV.

J is TRBJ2-1 and V is TRBV28; possible D gene TRBD2, 5 bases. Looked up from germline, CDR1 is MDHEN and CDR2 is SYDVKM. The CDR3 length is 13 residues. The V and J ends lost 6 bases and 9 bases respectively, with 15 bases between them. The CDR3 is CASSSPQRGEQFF. The CDR3 nucleotides read TGTGCCAGCAGCTCCCCCCAACGGGGTGAGCAGTTCTTC.

The chain carries TRBV5-4 and TRBJ2-1, with 7 bases identical to TRBD2. CDR1 SGHNT and CDR2 YYREEE come from the germline V gene (reference sequence). There are 15 residues in the CDR3. V was clipped by 0 bases and J by 9 bases; unmatched bases: 9. The CDR3 DNA is TGTGCCAGCAGCTTGGGTGGACGCGGGAGTGGTGAGCAGTTCTTC. Encoded protein: CASSLGGRGSGEQFF.

This sequence joins TRBV19 and TRBJ2-1; D not resolved. CDR1 LNHDA and CDR2 SQIVND come from the germline V gene (reference sequence). This CDR3 has 12 residues. Trimming cost V 4 bases and J 7 bases, with 8 bases left between them. Written as DNA, the CDR3 is TGTGCCAGTAGTACCGGGTGGAATGAGCAGTTCTTC. This gives the protein CASSTGWNEQFF.

Worth noting for this clone: One junction end does not reproduce the germline sequence, and a read error may be involved. The chain joins TRBV11-2 to TRBJ2-1; 7 bases agree with TRBD2. CDR1 is SGHAT, CDR2 FQNNGV, per germline. The CDR3 is made up of 15 amino acids. CDR3 coding DNA: TGTGCCAGCAGCGGTAGATCCGGGACTACCTGGGCAAGAATCTTC. As protein: CASSGRSGTTWARIF.

This chain uses TRBV7-9 with TRBJ2-2, with 7 bases identical to TRBD1. The CDR3 contains 16 residues. Trimming took 4 bases from V and 6 from J; bases not matched to a gene: 11. The germline V gene has CDR1 SEHNR and CDR2 FQNEAQ (reference sequence). The DNA for the CDR3 is TGTGCCAGCAGCTCCCAGGGGGTAGGGGGCCCCGGGGAGCTGTTTTTT. Translating gives CASSSQGVGGPGELFF.

This clone has more than one count but fewer than ten. The chain combines TRBV7-2 with TRBJ2-5; 11 bases map to TRBD1. The length of the CDR3 is 16 residues. Germline lookup yields CDR1 SGHTA and CDR2 FQGNSA. Trimming cost V 5 bases and J 4 bases; bases outside gene matches: 9. This chain's CDR3 is CASSPIGQGAGETQYF. As DNA, the CDR3 is TGTGCCAGCAGCCCGATAGGACAGGGGGCAGGAGAGACCCAGTACTTC.

This sequence joins TRBV9 and TRBJ2-1, with D perhaps matching TRBD2 (6 bases). The CDR3 covers 13 residues. CDR1 and CDR2 from the germline V gene are SGDLS and YYNGEE. Trimming pared 2 bases from V and 6 bases from J, leaving 9 bases between. CDR3 loop: CASSVGLVNEQFF. For the CDR3, the DNA is TGTGCCAGCAGCGTGGGACTTGTCAATGAGCAGTTCTTC.

V is TRBV4-1 and J is TRBJ2-7, with TRBD2 matching over 7 bases. Trimming took 9 bases from V and 2 from J; bases not matched to a gene: 13. Looked up from germline, CDR1 is MGHRA and CDR2 is YSYEKL. This CDR3 is built from 15 residues. This chain's CDR3 is CARKLKASGTYEQYF. The CDR3 bases are TGCGCCAGGAAACTAAAGGCTAGCGGAACCTACGAGCAGTACTTC.